The source of this T cell receptor (beta chain) is a study of PD-L1 blockade in urothelial cancer. The data were produced by immunoSEQ multiplex PCR, yet TCRdb's version contains in-frame clones alone and is incomplete. This repertoire shows around 100,000 clones, 70% to 85% found once; its top ten account for around 2.4%. The specimen comprised PBMCs, sampled around atezolizumab (anti-PD-L1) treatment. The source is a man over 45 with urothelial cancer.

The CDR3 region is CASSLSHRVDNEQFF. The CDR3, as DNA: TGTGCCAGCAGCTTATCTCACAGGGTTGACAATGAGCAGTTCTTC. The chain carries TRBV11-3 and TRBJ2-1, with a weak D call TRBD1 (6 bases). CDR1 and CDR2 (germline): SGHNT, YENEEA. Trimming stripped 2 bases from V and 5 bases from J, with 13 bases between. This CDR3 comprises 15 residues.